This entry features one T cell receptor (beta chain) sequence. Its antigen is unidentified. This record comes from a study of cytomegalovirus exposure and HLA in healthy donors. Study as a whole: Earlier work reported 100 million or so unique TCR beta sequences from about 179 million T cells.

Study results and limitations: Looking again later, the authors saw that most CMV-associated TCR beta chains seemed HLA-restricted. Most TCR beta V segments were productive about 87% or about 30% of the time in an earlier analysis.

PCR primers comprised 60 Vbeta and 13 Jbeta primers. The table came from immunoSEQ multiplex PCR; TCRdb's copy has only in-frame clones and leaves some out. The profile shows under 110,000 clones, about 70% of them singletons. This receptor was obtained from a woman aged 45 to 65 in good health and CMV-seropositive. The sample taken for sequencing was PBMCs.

DNA for the CDR3: TGCGCCAGCTCCTGGGGGGGAGGTAATGAAAAACTGTTTTTT. As protein: CASSWGGGNEKLFF. The V call is TRBV5-1, the J call TRBJ1-4, with D possibly matching TRBD1 (5 bases). There are 14 residues in the CDR3. V was cut by 7 bases and J by 4 bases, with 14 bases left in between. The germline CDR1 and CDR2 sequences are SGHRS and YFSETQ.